The present entry profiles one T cell receptor beta chain with its context. No antigen is known for it. Base qualities are not recorded, but no much larger clone differs from it by a single base. The germline V gene specifies KGHSH as CDR1 and LQKENI as CDR2. Counted from cysteine to phenylalanine, this CDR3 has 14 amino acids. Here the CDR3 DNA is all that survives: 42 bases in frame from base 1. V lost 5 bases and J lost 9 bases, and the count of bases not matched to a germline gene is 8. These data originate in a study of identifying expanded T cells in peripheral blood (dated by TCRdb to between 2018 and 2021). For context, the study as a whole: Separate aliquots of the same genomic DNA pool were sequenced to produce technical replicates, and four replicates were compared in pairs. Beyond this particular receptor, the publication reports: Across all healthy-donor time intervals, the beta-binomial model significantly cut both the number of clones called differentially abundant and the false-positive rate. Between technical replicates the binomial model flagged 0.9 to 1.5 differentially abundant clones, whereas over about 2 weeks the binomial model flagged about 15 and over approximately four weeks 19 to 20. In all healthy donors, the variance in clone template counts between samples taken approximately 15 days apart rose significantly as total template count increased. The authors expected that biological variance in healthy repertoires might rise further over much longer intervals, such as months to years.

TCRbeta CDR3 regions were profiled with the immunoSEQ Assay using bias-controlled multiplex PCR amplification of genomic DNA. Per the original workflow: The absolute abundance of each unique TCRbeta CDR3 region was quantified after sequences were collapsed and filtered. Two models were used to test differential abundance: a binomial model (Fisher-equivalent) and a beta-binomial model that adds time-dependent variance fitted from healthy donors. Clones with fewer than 5 combined templates were removed, and differential abundance was called for clones with a Benjamini-Hochberg FDR below 0.01. The form v = (b*log(k)+a)^2 was used to model beta-binomial variance as a function of total template count across the two samples. The source is immuneACCESS, and TCRdb retained only in-frame sequences with V and J called. Part of the clones is not carried over; for the studies checked, unresolved V genes explain less than half of this, and the remainder is unexplained. The V and J calls and clone size come from that table; D and trimming were worked out from the DNA. The sample yields fewer than 80,000 clones; approximately 83% were counted once. About a fifth of the sample goes to the ten largest clones.

No immune events, such as infections, were documented for the healthy donors during the collection period. Time-dependent variance in a beta-binomial model of T-cell clone differential abundance was calibrated using healthy-donor blood repertoires as a training cohort. The training cohort was composed of approximately 10 healthy donors, 3 female and 7 male. On average the donors were about 45 years old, and their ages spanned 29 to 64 years. Whole blood was collected from each healthy donor at three time points spaced around 2 weeks apart and obtained from a commercial supplier. Genomic DNA was extracted from unsorted whole blood for immunosequencing.

Specimen: blood. This receptor chain uses TRBV18 and TRBJ2-7, with 12 central nucleotides matching TRBD2. The sequence derives from a person aged 18 to 75 in good health. The CDR3 corresponds to CASSTGLAGPGQYF. The DNA sequence reads TGTGCCAGCTCAACGGGACTAGCGGGTCCCGGGCAGTACTTC.